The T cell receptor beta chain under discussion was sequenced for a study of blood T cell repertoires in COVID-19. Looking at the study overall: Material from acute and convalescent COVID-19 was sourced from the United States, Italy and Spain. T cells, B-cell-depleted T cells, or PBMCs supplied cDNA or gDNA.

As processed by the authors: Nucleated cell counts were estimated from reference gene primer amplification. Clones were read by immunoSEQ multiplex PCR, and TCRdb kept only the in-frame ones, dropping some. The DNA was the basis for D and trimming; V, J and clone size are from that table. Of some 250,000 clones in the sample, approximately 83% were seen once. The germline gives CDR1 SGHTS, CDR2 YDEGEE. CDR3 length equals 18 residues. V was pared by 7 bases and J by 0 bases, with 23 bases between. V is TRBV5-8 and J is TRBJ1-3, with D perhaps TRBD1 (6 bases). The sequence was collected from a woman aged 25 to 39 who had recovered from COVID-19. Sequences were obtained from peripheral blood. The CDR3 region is CASPGRGERRNSGNTIYF. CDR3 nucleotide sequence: TGTGCCAGCCCAGGCAGGGGTGAGCGCCGAAACTCTGGAAACACCATATATTTT.